This T cell receptor (beta chain) was obtained from a study of CD8 T cells in ankylosing spondylitis. Trimming removed 3 bases from V and 6 bases from J, with 13 bases in between. The CDR3 runs to 13 residues. Per germline, CDR1 SQVTM and CDR2 ANQGSEA. Generation of TCR beta libraries employed quantitative 5'-RACE incorporating molecular barcodes. TCRdb passed the 5' RACE reads through MiXCR, listing each CDR3 protein once. The table lists about 800,000 distinct CDR3 sequences, approximately 12% of them singletons, with 0.51% in the top ten. Concerning this clonotype itself: The antigen is undetermined.

Findings of the study overall: A TCR beta motif of several highly homologous variants appeared characteristic of ankylosing spondylitis blood. Reactive arthritis synovial fluid and blood previously showed some of these motif variants.

The sample taken for sequencing was blood, either unsorted or a sorted T cell fraction (not recorded which). This rearrangement joins TRBV29-1 to TRBJ2-3; no clear D gene. The source of this sequence is a male donor with ankylosing spondylitis. CDR3 sequence (DNA): TGCAGCGTTGAGCGCCGGGCGAGGGATACGCAGTATTTT. Its protein product is CSVERRARDTQYF.